This record covers a single TCR beta chain. The antigen is not known. It was with 60 Vbeta and 13 Jbeta primers that the PCR ran. Libraries were prepared by immunoSEQ multiplex PCR; TCRdb keeps only in-frame clonotypes and omits some of them. The sample consists of roughly 180,000 clones, 80% of them appearing once. The sample is drawn from a study of cytomegalovirus exposure and HLA in healthy donors. The study, taken as a whole, reports: In a later analysis, TCR beta V- and J-gene trimming showed a link to a missense DCLRE1C variant. It was only CMV serostatus that was available as immune exposure information. Productive rates of about 87% or about 30% were seen for most TCR beta V segments in an earlier analysis.

This CDR3 spans 13 amino acids. V shed 7 bases, J shed 2 bases, and the junction held 4 bases outside the gene matches. Per germline, CDR1 SQVTM and CDR2 ANQGSEA. J is TRBJ2-1 and V is TRBV29-1, with 8 bases fitting TRBD2. Sequences were obtained from PBMCs. The origin of this receptor is a woman in her twenties or thirties in good health and CMV-seronegative. DNA of the CDR3: TGCAGCGCGCGGCGGGGGGCCTACAATGAGCAGTTCTTC. Protein sequence: CSARRGAYNEQFF.